The 18 T cell receptor beta chains reported below all come from one sample, sequenced in a study of response to subunit inactivated influenza vaccine. From the RT-PCR reads, TCRdb called clonotypes with MiXCR, one entry per CDR3 protein. The data contain roughly 570,000 distinct CDR3 sequences, over 10% of them singletons. The material was PBMCs from blood, obtained roughly 6 weeks after vaccination. The receptors here all came from a man aged 45-60 years who received an inactivated influenza vaccine.

The CDR3 sequence: CASSLFGTSGLYNEQFF. The CDR3 DNA reads as TGTGCCAGCAGTTTATTCGGGACTAGCGGGCTTTACAATGAGCAGTTCTTC. The gene calls are TRBV28 and TRBJ2-1, with 12 bases matching TRBD2. CDR3 length: 17 amino acids. J was trimmed by 4 bases and V by 1 base; bases with no gene match: 5. Germline V gives CDR1 MDHEN, CDR2 SYDVKM.

The gene calls are TRBV7-9 and TRBJ2-7; D is unclear. This CDR3 has 12 amino acids. V shed 2 bases and J shed 7 bases, with 9 bases lying between them. Per germline, CDR1 SEHNR and CDR2 FQNEAQ (reference sequence). The CDR3 coding sequence is TGTGCCAGCAGCTTATCTACGGGTGAGCAGTACTTC. Translated: CASSLSTGEQYF.

This clonotype was recorded a few times. The V gene is TRBV12-3 or TRBV12-4, the J gene TRBJ2-3; D possibly corresponds to TRBD2 (7 bases). The CDR3 has 14 residues. V was trimmed by 5 bases and J by 5 bases, leaving 14 bases between them. CDR3: CASSGAGALDTQYF. The CDR3, as DNA: TGTGCCAGCAGTGGGGCGGGGGCGTTAGATACGCAGTATTTT.

V is TRBV5-1 and J is TRBJ1-1, with a weak D call TRBD1 (5 bases). The germline gives CDR1 SGHRS, CDR2 YFSETQ. This CDR3 is 13 amino acids long. With 6 bases removed from V and 1 base from J, the gap between germline ends came to 10 bases. The DNA of the CDR3 is TGCGCCAGCAAGCGAGACAGGAACACTGAAGCTTTCTTT. Protein product: CASKRDRNTEAFF.

In its sample, this clonotype was seen once. V and J are TRBV9 and TRBJ2-2; D is possibly TRBD1 or TRBD2 (6 bases each). V was trimmed by 3 bases and J by 4 bases, leaving 10 bases between them. The V gene's germline CDR1 is SGDLS and CDR2 YYNGEE. The CDR3 length is 14 residues. Here the CDR3 reads CASSGGGGTGELFF. CDR3 sequence (DNA): TGTGCCAGCAGCGGCGGAGGGGGCACCGGGGAGCTGTTTTTT.

The gene calls are TRBV4-3 and TRBJ2-1, with D hard to call. In germline, CDR1 is LGHNA, CDR2 YSLEER. V lost 8 bases and J 12 bases, leaving 8 bases between the germline ends. The CDR3 is 9 residues long. The CDR3 DNA reads TGCGCCAGCCGCTGGGTGCAGTTCTTC. Translating it yields CASRWVQFF.

This clonotype was counted a few times. The gene calls are TRBV5-1 and TRBJ1-5; 8 bases match TRBD1. The junction had 5 bases not matched to a gene; V was cut back by 3 bases and J by 6 bases. Germline V gives CDR1 SGHRS, CDR2 YFSETQ. This CDR3 comprises 14 residues. CDR3 nucleotides: TGCGCCAGCAGCTCGGGACAGGCGGGTCAGCCCCAGCATTTT. This gives the protein CASSSGQAGQPQHF.

There are a few counts of this clonotype. V and J are TRBV20-1 and TRBJ2-1; 7 bases align to TRBD2. CDR3 length: 14 amino acids. Per the germline V gene, CDR1 is DFQATT and CDR2 is SNEGSKA (reference sequence). The junction had 6 bases not matched to a gene; V was cut back by 3 bases and J by 4 bases. The CDR3 sequence: CSASVGRVYNEQFF. CDR3 coding DNA: TGCAGTGCTAGTGTAGGGAGGGTTTACAATGAGCAGTTCTTC.

The chain couples TRBV20-1 to TRBJ1-2; D is possibly TRBD1 (6 bases). V lost 6 bases and J 2 bases, leaving 13 bases between the germline ends. The CDR3 totals 13 residues. Germline-derived CDR1 and CDR2 are DFQATT and SNEGSKA (reference sequence). The CDR3, as DNA: TGCAGTGCCCCTCGAGGGGGGAACTATGGCTACACCTTC. This gives the protein CSAPRGGNYGYTF.

This clonotype occurred a few times. CDR3 sequence (DNA): TGCGCCAGCAGCCAAGTTGCAGGGGCGGGGGAGCAGTACTTC. It specifies CASSQVAGAGEQYF. The chain has TRBV4-3 and TRBJ2-7; possibly TRBD1 or TRBD2 for D (6 bases each). CDR3 length: 14 amino acids. The V gene lost 1 base and the J gene lost 7 bases, with 14 bases spanning the gap. CDR1 and CDR2 (germline): LGHNA, YSLEER.

This rearrangement joins TRBV6-1 to TRBJ2-1, with D perhaps TRBD1 (6 bases). Germline V lookup: CDR1 MNHNS, CDR2 SASEGT. Trimming left V 2 bases short and J 0 bases short, with 11 bases between. CDR3 size: 16 residues. DNA of the CDR3: TGTGCCAGCAGTGAACCCCCCAGGGGCTCCTACAATGAGCAGTTCTTC. Translating gives CASSEPPRGSYNEQFF.

The chain recombines TRBV12-3 or TRBV12-4 with TRBJ1-6, with TRBD1 identical over 7 bases. This CDR3 comprises 17 residues. After removal of 6 bases from V and 6 bases from J, the junction contained 14 bases not matched to a gene. This CDR3 is CASSPLPSTGSNSPLHF. DNA of the CDR3: TGTGCCAGCAGCCCATTACCCTCGACAGGGAGTAATTCACCCCTCCACTTT.

The chain joins TRBV12-3 or TRBV12-4 to TRBJ2-2, with a possible D match to TRBD2 (5 bases). Trimming removed 6 bases at V and 4 bases at J, with 18 bases between. CDR3 length equals 16 residues. The CDR3 loop is CASSVVVYRGTGELFF. In nucleotides, the CDR3 is TGTGCCAGCAGCGTAGTGGTTTATCGGGGCACCGGGGAGCTGTTTTTT.

A few counts support this clonotype. J is TRBJ1-2 and V is TRBV5-5; 7 positions match TRBD1. CDR3 length: 13 amino acids. V lost 3 bases and J lost 7; bases outside the gene matches: 6. Germline CDR1 SGHKS, CDR2 YYEKEE (reference sequence). CDR3 nucleotide sequence: TGTGCCAGCAGCTCCCAGGGGGACGCTGGCTACACCTTC. It specifies CASSSQGDAGYTF.

This clonotype was seen many times. A much larger clone sits a single nucleotide away, making a read error possible. The chain combines TRBV12-3 or TRBV12-4 with TRBJ1-2, with 7 bases identical to TRBD1. The CDR3 totals 13 residues. J lost 4 bases, V lost 5 bases, and 4 bases had no gene match. CDR3 nucleotides: TGTGCCAGCAGTCCACAGGGGACCTATGGCTACACCTTC. It translates to CASSPQGTYGYTF.

Only a few counts were recorded for this clonotype. The chain links TRBV29-1 to TRBJ2-1; no clear D. This CDR3 has 12 amino acids. The germline V gene has CDR1 SQVTM and CDR2 ANQGSEA. V lost 4 bases and J lost 4, with 8 bases in between. The CDR3 bases are TGCAGCGTTGCCTGGTTATACAATGAGCAGTTCTTC. Translated, it gives CSVAWLYNEQFF.

This clonotype turned up a few times. V usage is TRBV3-1 and J usage is TRBJ2-7; 7 bases are shared with TRBD2. The CDR3 covers 15 residues. J was trimmed by 3 bases and V by 1 base; bases with no gene match: 6. Looked up from germline, CDR1 is LGHDT and CDR2 is YNNKEL (reference sequence). CDR3 in amino acids: CASSQVRGGNYEQYF. The CDR3 DNA is TGTGCCAGCAGCCAAGTGCGCGGGGGTAACTACGAGCAGTACTTC.

This clonotype was found a few times. V gene TRBV20-1 combines with J gene TRBJ1-5, with 10 positions matching TRBD1. The CDR3 consists of 13 residues. Germline V gene data show CDR1 as DFQATT and CDR2 as SNEGSKA (reference sequence). Unmatched junction bases numbered 4, after V lost 6 bases and J lost 5 bases. The CDR3 protein is CSATGTGDQPQHF. CDR3 nucleotides: TGCAGTGCGACCGGGACAGGGGATCAGCCCCAGCATTTT.